Listed here are 32 T cell receptor beta chains from one sample, sequenced in a study of cytomegalovirus exposure and HLA in healthy donors. Primers for the PCR totalled 60 Vbeta and 13 Jbeta. Data came from immunoSEQ multiplex PCR; TCRdb stores just in-frame clones and leaves some out. This table holds hundreds of thousands of clones, 80% to 90% found once. Material: PBMCs. The receptors come from a young woman in good health and CMV-seronegative.

J is TRBJ2-5 and V is TRBV19; D ambiguous. The CDR3 is 14 amino acids. V lost 5 bases to trimming and J lost 3 bases, with 13 bases between them. CDR1 and CDR2 (germline): LNHDA, SQIVND (reference sequence). The DNA of the CDR3 is TGTGCCAGTAGTCGCTGGGCAGTTGAAGAGACCCAGTACTTC. This gives the protein CASSRWAVEETQYF. The full variable domain, with the rest looked up from reference TRBV19 and TRBJ2-5, is DGGITQSPKYLFRKEGQNVTLSCEQNLNHDAMYWYRQDPGQGLRLIYYSQIVNDFQKGDIAEGYSVSREKKESFPLTVTSAQKNPTAFYLCASSRWAVEETQYFGPGTRLLVL.

The rearrangement links TRBV5-1 to TRBJ2-7; 9 nucleotides align to TRBD1. The CDR3 contains 16 residues. Germline CDR1 reads SGHRS; CDR2 reads YFSETQ. V dropped 6 bases and J dropped 6; count of bases not matched to a gene: 16. CDR3 loop: CASTRTTGGDKGEQYF. The CDR3 bases are TGCGCCAGCACTAGAACAACAGGGGGCGATAAAGGCGAGCAGTACTTC.

The chain recombines TRBV5-1 with TRBJ1-6, with 8 bases aligning to TRBD1. Germline assignment: CDR1 SGHRS and CDR2 YFSETQ. There are 15 residues in the CDR3. J gave up 8 bases and V 4 bases, and 8 bases lay outside the gene matches. The DNA for the CDR3 is TGCGCCAGCAGCACCGGACAGGGAGATTATTCACCCCTCCACTTT. Translation gives CASSTGQGDYSPLHF. The complete variable domain, with remaining parts taken from reference TRBV5-1 and TRBJ1-6, reads KAGVTQTPRYLIKTRGQQVTLSCSPISGHRSVSWYQQTPGQGLQFLFEYFSETQRNKGNFPGRFSGRQFSNSRSEMNVSTLELGDSALYLCASSTGQGDYSPLHFGNGTRLTVT.

The gene calls are TRBV5-4 and TRBJ2-5; tentative D call: TRBD2 (6 bases). V lost 2 bases to trimming and J lost 6 bases, with 17 bases between them. This CDR3 region has 15 residues. The germline CDR1 and CDR2 sequences are SGHNT and YYREEE (reference sequence). CDR3: CASSFGGIGEKTQYF. The CDR3 DNA is TGTGCCAGCAGCTTCGGAGGGATAGGCGAGAAGACCCAGTACTTC. The variable domain in full, completed from reference TRBV5-4 and TRBJ2-5, reads ETGVTQSPTHLIKTRGQQVTLRCSSQSGHNTVSWYQQALGQGPQFIFQYYREEENGRGNFPPRFSGLQFPNYSSELNVNALELDDSALYLCASSFGGIGEKTQYFGPGTRLLVL.

This chain uses TRBV15 with TRBJ2-2; 7 bases map to TRBD1. This CDR3 has 19 residues. Germline loops: CDR1 LNHNV, CDR2 YYDKDF (reference sequence). The junction had 16 bases not matched to a gene; V was cut back by 3 bases and J by 3 bases. The CDR3 nucleotides read TGTGCCACCAGCAGGTCCTATTCCTCTGGGGACAGATACACCGGGGAGCTGTTTTTT. Translating it yields CATSRSYSSGDRYTGELFF.

The DNA for the CDR3 is TGCAGCGACCCGTGCCCTGTTGACTGGCTCACAGATACGCAGTATTTT. Translating it yields CSDPCPVDWLTDTQYF. This chain uses TRBV29-1 with TRBJ2-3, with D unclear. Germline V gene data show CDR1 as SQVTM and CDR2 as ANQGSEA. Trimming took 7 bases from V and 2 from J, leaving 22 bases between them. This CDR3 spans 16 amino acids.

V usage is TRBV6-5 and J usage is TRBJ2-1; 7 nucleotides align to TRBD1. This CDR3 has 14 residues. After removal of 6 bases from V and 4 bases from J, the junction contained 6 bases not matched to a gene. Per germline, CDR1 MNHEY and CDR2 SVGAGI. The CDR3 sequence: CASSFGDSYNEQFF. CDR3 in DNA: TGTGCCAGCAGCTTCGGGGACAGTTACAATGAGCAGTTCTTC.

This sequence joins TRBV27 and TRBJ1-1; the D gene is possibly TRBD1 (6 bases). Germline V CDR1 and CDR2: MNHEY, SMNVEV (reference sequence). The CDR3 contains 13 residues. V was trimmed by 2 bases and J by 5 bases, leaving 9 bases between them. CDR3 loop: CASSLNRGTEAFF. CDR3 bases: TGTGCCAGCAGTTTAAATAGGGGGACTGAAGCTTTCTTT.

This clone was seen just once. The chain uses TRBV10-3 and TRBJ1-6; tentatively, D is TRBD1 (5 bases). The CDR3 is made up of 14 amino acids. CDR1 ENHRY and CDR2 SYGVKD come from the germline V gene. V was shortened by 3 bases and J by 10 bases, with 13 bases between the two germline ends. This chain's CDR3 is CAISEAGTVSPLHF. The CDR3 nucleotides are TGTGCCATCAGTGAAGCAGGGACTGTCTCACCCCTCCACTTT.

The chain joins TRBV6-6 to TRBJ2-5; 7 bases fit TRBD1. The ends lost 2 bases at V and 2 bases at J; junction bases unmatched: 5. Germline CDR1 reads MNHNY; CDR2 reads SVGAGI (reference sequence). The CDR3 sequence is 15 residues long. The CDR3, as DNA: TGTGCCAGCAGTTACCGGGACAGCCCACAAGAGACCCAGTACTTC. This encodes CASSYRDSPQETQYF.

This clone is a singleton in its sample. The chain combines TRBV30 with TRBJ2-2, with unresolved D. The ends were cut back, 3 bases at V and 8 bases at J, with 13 bases in the middle. CDR3 length equals 13 residues. Germline V gives CDR1 GTSNPN, CDR2 SVGIG (reference sequence). In DNA, the CDR3 is TGTGCCTGGAGCTCCCGGTTGAGTGGGGAGCTGTTTTTT. Translating gives CAWSSRLSGELFF.

This chain links TRBV5-1 with TRBJ2-5; 9 bases map to TRBD1. Germline-derived CDR1 and CDR2 are SGHRS and YFSETQ. This CDR3 spans 14 amino acids. Germline trimming cut 4 bases from V and 4 bases from J; bases unmatched to any gene: 5. The chain's CDR3 is CASSIDRGTETQYF. The CDR3 nucleotides read TGCGCCAGCAGCATAGACAGGGGGACAGAGACCCAGTACTTC.

There are a few counts of this clone. CDR3 loop: CASRHGQNTEAFF. In nucleotides, the CDR3 is TGTGCCAGCAGACACGGACAGAACACTGAAGCTTTCTTT. This sequence joins TRBV6-6 and TRBJ1-1; possible D gene TRBD1, 5 bases. This CDR3 is built from 13 residues. Germline V gene sequence: CDR1 MNHNY, CDR2 SVGAGI (reference sequence). V was clipped by 6 bases and J by 1 base, with 9 bases between them.

The table lists this clone with a few counts. The J gene is TRBJ2-7, the V gene TRBV7-6; 9 bases are shared with TRBD1. V gave up 3 bases and J gave up 5 bases; unmatched junction bases: 8. The germline gives CDR1 SGHVS, CDR2 FNYEAQ. The CDR3 totals 15 residues. The CDR3, as DNA: TGTGCCAGCAGCTTCGGTGATGGACAGGGGAACGAGCAGTACTTC. It encodes CASSFGDGQGNEQYF.

The chain combines TRBV11-2 with TRBJ1-2; unclear D gene. CDR1 and CDR2 from the germline V gene are SGHAT and FQNNGV. The V end was cut by 5 bases, the J end by 7 bases, with 11 bases between. This CDR3 spans 12 amino acids. CDR3 in amino acids: CASSAAAGGYTF. The CDR3, as DNA: TGTGCCAGCAGCGCAGCTGCGGGTGGCTACACCTTC. Complete variable domain (other parts from reference TRBV11-2 and TRBJ1-2): EAGVAQSPRYKIIEKRQSVAFWCNPISGHATLYWYQQILGQGPKLLIQFQNNGVVDDSQLPKDRFSAERLKGVDSTLKIQPAKLEDSAVYLCASSAAAGGYTFGSGTRLTVV.

This sequence joins TRBV7-2 and TRBJ2-2, with a tentative D call TRBD2 (5 bases). Trimming left V 0 bases short and J 1 base short, with 9 bases between. CDR3 length: 16 amino acids. The germline V gene has CDR1 SGHTA and CDR2 FQGNSA. CDR3 residues: CASSLASSLNTGELFF. DNA for the CDR3: TGTGCCAGCAGCTTAGCTTCTAGCTTGAACACCGGGGAGCTGTTTTTT.

The chain combines TRBV20-1 with TRBJ1-5; D is possibly TRBD1 (6 bases). CDR1 and CDR2 (germline): DFQATT, SNEGSKA (reference sequence). Trimming left V 3 bases short and J 12 bases short, with 12 bases between. This CDR3 is built from 11 residues. The CDR3 is CSARERGFQHF. The CDR3 region has the DNA TGCAGTGCTAGGGAAAGGGGGTTCCAGCATTTT.

This chain links TRBV5-1 with TRBJ2-5; D is perhaps TRBD2 (7 bases). The CDR3 has 15 residues. The germline V gene encodes CDR1 SGHRS and CDR2 YFSETQ. Trimming cost V 2 bases and J 5 bases, with 16 bases left between them. The CDR3 bases are TGCGCCAGCAGCTTTTTTGCGGGGGCCGAGGAGACCCAGTACTTC. It translates to CASSFFAGAEETQYF.

The chain has TRBV10-1 and TRBJ2-7; 7 bases are a match to TRBD2. The CDR3 runs 16 residues. V gave up 4 bases and J gave up 2 bases; unmatched junction bases: 11. Germline loops: CDR1 WNHNN, CDR2 SYGVQD (reference sequence). CDR3: CASSGPLSGGTYEQYF. The CDR3 coding sequence is TGCGCCAGCAGTGGTCCCCTATCGGGAGGCACCTACGAGCAGTACTTC.

The chain links TRBV9 to TRBJ2-1; 8 bases line up with TRBD1. The CDR3 loop spans 15 amino acids. V lost 0 bases to trimming and J lost 5 bases; unmatched junction nucleotides: 4. Germline CDR1 SGDLS, CDR2 YYNGEE. The DNA for the CDR3 is TGTGCCAGCAGCGTAGGTGACAGGGGTGACAATGAGCAGTTCTTC. This gives the protein CASSVGDRGDNEQFF.

This clone was counted a few times. This sequence joins TRBV5-6 and TRBJ1-2; tentative D call: TRBD1 (6 bases). The CDR3 is 19 residues long. Per germline, CDR1 SGHDT and CDR2 YYEEEE. V lost 4 bases to trimming and J lost 2 bases, with 27 bases between them. The CDR3 sequence is CASSRRGGGRFQLNYGYTF. In DNA, the CDR3 is TGTGCCAGCAGCCGGCGGGGAGGGGGACGATTCCAGCTAAACTATGGCTACACCTTC.

The chain carries TRBV7-6 and TRBJ2-1; TRBD2 matches 12 bases. The germline V gene has CDR1 SGHVS and CDR2 FNYEAQ. The V segment lost 5 bases and the J segment 12 bases; nucleotides outside the gene matches: 5. The CDR3 is 13 residues long. CDR3 loop: CASSNLLAGGQFF. CDR3 coding DNA: TGTGCCAGCAGCAACCTACTAGCGGGAGGGCAGTTCTTC.

In nucleotides, the CDR3 is TGTGCCAGCAGCCCCGGGACAGGGGGCAGGGACTATGGCTACACCTTC. Protein: CASSPGTGGRDYGYTF. The chain carries TRBV7-3 and TRBJ1-2; 12 bases agree with TRBD1. The V gene end was trimmed by 5 bases and the J gene end by 3 bases; junction bases not matched to a gene: 7. Looked up from germline, CDR1 is SGHTA and CDR2 is FQGTGA. The CDR3 loop spans 16 amino acids.

V gene TRBV19 combines with J gene TRBJ2-2; D unclear. This CDR3 contains 14 residues. Trimming shortened V by 4 bases and J by 4 bases, and 10 bases separated the two germline ends. Germline assignment: CDR1 LNHDA and CDR2 SQIVND (reference sequence). CDR3 nucleotides: TGTGCCAGTAGTACCGACGGCGGCACCGGGGAGCTGTTTTTT. As protein: CASSTDGGTGELFF.

This rearrangement joins TRBV7-2 to TRBJ1-1; no clear D gene. The germline V gene has CDR1 SGHTA and CDR2 FQGNSA. This CDR3 spans 16 amino acids. V was pared by 2 bases and J by 0 bases, with 13 bases between. CDR3 sequence (DNA): TGTGCCAGCAGCTTACAAGGCGCGGGGATGAACACTGAAGCTTTCTTT. Amino acid sequence: CASSLQGAGMNTEAFF.

The V gene is TRBV18, the J gene TRBJ1-1, with a tentative D call TRBD1 (6 bases). Per the germline V gene, CDR1 is KGHSH and CDR2 is LQKENI. Deletions cut 3 bases from V and 8 bases from J, with 16 bases between. This CDR3 is 14 amino acids long. The CDR3 DNA is TGTGCCAGCTCACCCACCGGGACAAAACGGGAAGCTTTCTTT. This gives the protein CASSPTGTKREAFF.

The chain joins TRBV4-3 to TRBJ1-4, with TRBD1 as a possible D gene (5 bases). The V end was cut by 0 bases, the J end by 7 bases, with 6 bases between. The CDR3 runs to 13 residues. The germline gives CDR1 LGHNA, CDR2 YSLEER. In nucleotides, the CDR3 is TGCGCCAGCAGCCAAGACAGGGTTGAAAAACTGTTTTTT. Its protein is CASSQDRVEKLFF.

The chain joins TRBV14 to TRBJ2-5, with 7 bases aligning to TRBD2. The CDR3 runs to 19 residues. Unmatched junction bases numbered 19, after V lost 4 bases and J lost 2 bases. Germline CDR1 and CDR2: SGHDN and FVKESK. This chain's CDR3 is CASSPRDGLAEGLQETQYF. The CDR3 DNA follows: TGTGCCAGCAGCCCCAGAGATGGGCTAGCGGAGGGACTACAAGAGACCCAGTACTTC.

Concerning this clone: The same CDR3 also results from other DNA sequences found in this sample. The V gene is TRBV7-9, the J gene TRBJ2-7, with D uncertain. The CDR3 loop spans 13 amino acids. V gave up 1 base and J gave up 4 bases, with 8 bases separating them. Germline-derived CDR1 and CDR2 are SEHNR and FQNEAQ (reference sequence). CDR3 in amino acids: CASSLVSSYEQYF. The CDR3 nucleotides read TGTGCCAGCAGCTTAGTCTCCAGTTACGAGCAGTACTTC.

A note on this clone: Other nucleotide sequences in the sample specify the same CDR3. The rearrangement links TRBV6-5 to TRBJ1-1, with TRBD1 as a possible D gene (5 bases). V was shortened by 6 bases and J by 5 bases, with 7 bases between the two germline ends. Per germline, CDR1 MNHEY and CDR2 SVGAGI. This CDR3 comprises 11 residues. The CDR3 sequence is CASSQGTEAFF. CDR3 nucleotide sequence: TGTGCCAGCAGCCAGGGTACTGAAGCTTTCTTT.

V is TRBV25-1 and J is TRBJ2-5; a weak D match, TRBD2 (6 bases). CDR1 is MGHDK and CDR2 is SYGVNS in the germline V gene. The CDR3 runs to 13 residues. V lost 4 bases, J lost 9 bases, and 15 bases lay in between. In nucleotides, the CDR3 is TGTGCCAGCAGTGGTACGGGACGCGGGGCCCAGTACTTC. Translated: CASSGTGRGAQYF.

This clone was found once. The chain employs TRBV5-1 and TRBJ2-5, with D perhaps TRBD2 (5 bases). The J call may be faulty, since TRBJ2-7 better matches the DNA end. The CDR3 length is 14 residues. Germline V gene lookup returns CDR1 SGHRS and CDR2 YFSETQ. CDR3 residues: CASSLVVGAYEQYF. CDR3 bases: TGCGCCAGCAGCTTGGTAGTGGGAGCCTACGAGCAGTACTTC.